The 19 T cell receptor beta chains listed next were all sequenced from one sample in a study of cytomegalovirus exposure and HLA in healthy donors. In the PCR, 60 Vbeta and 13 Jbeta primers were used. The assay was immunoSEQ multiplex PCR, and TCRdb's table has in-frame clones only and misses some. In the table there are some 150,000 clones, 65% to 90% of which are singletons. Specimen: PBMCs. Every receptor here comes from a woman aged 25 to 39 in good health and CMV-seronegative.

The rearrangement uses TRBV19 and TRBJ1-6; D call uncertain. Germline values: CDR1 LNHDA, CDR2 SQIVND (reference sequence). Between the trimmed V and J ends, which lost 8 bases and 7 bases, there was a span of 12 bases. The CDR3 is 13 amino acids. This CDR3 is CASEGRGNSPLHF. CDR3 sequence (DNA): TGTGCCAGTGAAGGTCGGGGAAATTCACCCCTCCACTTT.

The V and J genes are TRBV10-3 and TRBJ2-5; D not resolved. This CDR3 region has 14 residues. Germline lookup yields CDR1 ENHRY and CDR2 SYGVKD. Trimming removed 0 bases from V and 5 bases from J, with 10 bases in between. Here the CDR3 DNA reads TGTGCCATCAGTGAGTCGACACTCTGGGAGACCCAGTACTTC. Its protein product is CAISESTLWETQYF.

The chain employs TRBV5-1 and TRBJ2-5, with D maybe TRBD1 (7 bases). Trimming took off 4 bases at V and 3 bases at J, with 13 bases between the two ends. Germline V gene sequence: CDR1 SGHRS, CDR2 YFSETQ. The CDR3 has 14 residues. The CDR3: CASSPGGGEETQYF. CDR3 nucleotide sequence: TGCGCCAGCAGCCCCGGAGGGGGCGAAGAGACCCAGTACTTC. The full variable domain, with the rest looked up from reference TRBV5-1 and TRBJ2-5, is KAGVTQTPRYLIKTRGQQVTLSCSPISGHRSVSWYQQTPGQGLQFLFEYFSETQRNKGNFPGRFSGRQFSNSRSEMNVSTLELGDSALYLCASSPGGGEETQYFGPGTRLLVL.

This clone was found once. This rearrangement joins TRBV27 to TRBJ2-1, with TRBD2 identical over 11 bases. V lost 5 bases, J lost 0 bases, and 9 bases stayed unmatched. The germline V gene encodes CDR1 MNHEY and CDR2 SMNVEV (reference sequence). This CDR3 is 18 amino acids long. CDR3 sequence: CASSPLAGGPSSYNEQFF. The DNA for the CDR3 is TGTGCCAGCAGTCCCCTAGCGGGAGGACCCAGCTCCTACAATGAGCAGTTCTTC.

V gene TRBV7-2 combines with J gene TRBJ1-5; no reliable D call. This CDR3 contains 13 residues. Trimming pared 3 bases from V and 3 bases from J, leaving 6 bases between. The V gene's germline CDR1 is SGHTA and CDR2 FQGNSA. The CDR3 reads CASSLSTNQPQHF. CDR3 bases: TGTGCCAGCAGCTTGAGCACCAATCAGCCCCAGCATTTT.

V usage is TRBV19 and J usage is TRBJ1-6; no firm D call. The germline V and J ends were trimmed by 3 bases and 8 bases, with 17 bases remaining between them. The CDR3 covers 16 residues. CDR1 and CDR2 from the germline V gene are LNHDA and SQIVND (reference sequence). CDR3 amino acids: CASSMEGARRDSPLHF. The CDR3 coding sequence is TGTGCCAGTAGTATGGAAGGAGCCCGTCGTGATTCACCCCTCCACTTT. The variable domain in full, completed from reference TRBV19 and TRBJ1-6, reads DGGITQSPKYLFRKEGQNVTLSCEQNLNHDAMYWYRQDPGQGLRLIYYSQIVNDFQKGDIAEGYSVSREKKESFPLTVTSAQKNPTAFYLCASSMEGARRDSPLHFGNGTRLTVT.

This clone was picked up a small number of times. V is TRBV7-9 and J is TRBJ1-1; 7 bases agree with TRBD1. The CDR3 has 15 residues. Germline CDR1 and CDR2: SEHNR and FQNEAQ (reference sequence). Trimming took 5 bases from V and 1 from J; bases not matched to a gene: 7. The CDR3 spells CASSASRQGNTEAFF. The CDR3 nucleotides are TGTGCCAGCAGCGCCTCGAGACAGGGGAACACTGAAGCTTTCTTT.

With respect to this clone: Other DNA sequences from this sample encode an identical CDR3 as well. This chain uses TRBV27 with TRBJ2-7; TRBD1 aligns across 9 bases. CDR1 is MNHEY and CDR2 is SMNVEV in the germline V gene (reference sequence). V dropped 6 bases and J dropped 2; count of bases not matched to a gene: 5. The CDR3 extends over 14 amino acids. CDR3 region: CASSLTGGTYEQYF. CDR3 in DNA: TGTGCCAGCAGCTTGACAGGGGGAACCTACGAGCAGTACTTC.

This rearrangement joins TRBV7-3 to TRBJ2-1; perhaps TRBD2 as D (5 bases). This CDR3 is 17 amino acids long. The V gene lost 4 bases and the J gene lost 6 bases, with 22 bases spanning the gap. CDR1 SGHTA and CDR2 FQGTGA come from the germline V gene. Here the CDR3 DNA reads TGTGCCAGCAGCTCCTCTATCGTCCCGGGATACCCCAATGAGCAGTTCTTC. It is translated as CASSSSIVPGYPNEQFF.

This chain connects TRBV7-6 to TRBJ2-1, with D perhaps TRBD1 (7 bases). With 5 bases removed from V and 6 bases from J, the gap between germline ends came to 11 bases. CDR1 is SGHVS and CDR2 is FNYEAQ in the germline V gene. This CDR3 contains 13 residues. As DNA, the CDR3 is TGTGCCAGCAGCGCGGGACAGCTCAATGAGCAGTTCTTC. Amino acids: CASSAGQLNEQFF.

This chain joins TRBV11-2 and TRBJ2-7; weak D call: TRBD1 (5 bases). CDR1 is SGHAT and CDR2 is FQNNGV in the germline V gene. V lost 5 bases, J lost 3 bases, and 11 bases lay in between. CDR3 length: 13 residues. In nucleotides, the CDR3 is TGTGCCAGCAGCCCGACAGATAACTACGAGCAGTACTTC. Its protein is CASSPTDNYEQYF.

CDR3 coding DNA: TGTGCCAGCAGCTTACCTAGCGTGGAGACCCAGTACTTC. Amino acids: CASSLPSVETQYF. The rearrangement uses TRBV11-2 and TRBJ2-5; tentative D call: TRBD2 (6 bases). V shed 2 bases and J shed 5 bases, with 9 bases lying between them. The length of the CDR3 is 13 residues. Germline V lookup: CDR1 SGHAT, CDR2 FQNNGV.

This clone was counted only a few times. This chain connects TRBV2 to TRBJ1-1; TRBD1 aligns across 8 bases. Germline values: CDR1 SNHLY, CDR2 FYNNEI. The CDR3 totals 13 residues. The V and J ends lost 4 bases and 6 bases, in that order; junction bases with no gene match: 4. The CDR3 reads CASSVDRASEAFF. CDR3 nucleotide sequence: TGTGCCAGCAGTGTGGACAGGGCCTCTGAAGCTTTCTTT.

The chain couples TRBV9 to TRBJ2-2; perhaps TRBD1 as D (5 bases). Trimming pared 2 bases from V and 4 bases from J, leaving 6 bases between. Germline CDR1 is SGDLS and CDR2 is YYNGEE. The CDR3 totals 13 residues. The CDR3 protein is CASSVQGTGELFF. CDR3 in DNA: TGTGCCAGCAGCGTCCAGGGCACCGGGGAGCTGTTTTTT.

The chain is built from TRBV6-5 and TRBJ2-1; 7 positions agree with TRBD1. V lost 2 bases to trimming and J lost 7 bases; unmatched junction nucleotides: 2. Germline V gene lookup returns CDR1 MNHEY and CDR2 SVGAGI. There are 13 residues in the CDR3. CDR3 protein: CASSYETGNEQFF. CDR3 in DNA: TGTGCCAGCAGTTACGAGACAGGGAATGAGCAGTTCTTC.

This chain links TRBV6-1 with TRBJ1-5, with D uncertain. V lost 4 bases to trimming and J lost 7 bases, with 11 bases between them. Germline lookup yields CDR1 MNHNS and CDR2 SASEGT. CDR3 size: 13 residues. The CDR3 loop is CASSVVSEQPQHF. As DNA, the CDR3 is TGTGCCAGCAGTGTAGTAAGCGAACAGCCCCAGCATTTT.

The chain is built from TRBV27 and TRBJ2-7; 8 bases line up with TRBD1. There are 13 residues in the CDR3. Germline V gene lookup returns CDR1 MNHEY and CDR2 SMNVEV (reference sequence). V lost 6 bases and J lost 2; bases outside the gene matches: 3. In DNA form, the CDR3 reads TGTGCCAGCAGGGGGACAGGTACCTACGAGCAGTACTTC. Its protein is CASRGTGTYEQYF.

This sequence joins TRBV6-5 and TRBJ1-1; 7 nucleotides agree with TRBD1. Germline V lookup: CDR1 MNHEY, CDR2 SVGAGI. Trimming cost V 5 bases and J 4 bases; bases outside gene matches: 4. The CDR3 covers 13 residues. The CDR3 nucleotides read TGTGCCAGCAGTAGAGGGGGCCGCACTGAAGCTTTCTTT. It codes for CASSRGGRTEAFF.

This chain uses TRBV28 with TRBJ2-1; 8 bases are a match to TRBD2. The CDR3 contains 15 residues. The junction had 8 bases not matched to a gene; V was cut back by 5 bases and J by 5 bases. Germline loops: CDR1 MDHEN, CDR2 SYDVKM. The CDR3 DNA is TGTGCCAGCAGTGGGGCACTAGCGGTCAACAATGAGCAGTTCTTC. Translation: CASSGALAVNNEQFF.